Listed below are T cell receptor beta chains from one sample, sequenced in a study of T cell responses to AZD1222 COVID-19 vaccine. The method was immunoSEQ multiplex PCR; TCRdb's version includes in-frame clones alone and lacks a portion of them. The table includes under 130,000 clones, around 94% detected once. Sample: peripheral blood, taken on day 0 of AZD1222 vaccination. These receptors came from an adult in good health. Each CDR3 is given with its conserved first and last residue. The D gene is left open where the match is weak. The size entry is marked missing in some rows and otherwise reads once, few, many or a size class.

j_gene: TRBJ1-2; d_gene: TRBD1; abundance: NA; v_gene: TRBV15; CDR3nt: TGTGCCACCAGCAGTGAGCCTACAGGGGGCGCTTACTATGGCTACACCTTC; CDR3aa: CATSSEPTGGAYYGYTF
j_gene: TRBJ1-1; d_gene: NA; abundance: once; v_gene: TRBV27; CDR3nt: TGTGCCAGCAGTTTATCTCAGGGAATGAACACTGAAGCTTTCTTT; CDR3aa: CASSLSQGMNTEAFF
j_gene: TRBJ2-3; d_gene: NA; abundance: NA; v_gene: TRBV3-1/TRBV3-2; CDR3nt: TGTGCCAGCAGCCTCACAGGGACCACAGATACGCAGTATTTT; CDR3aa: CASSLTGTTDTQYF
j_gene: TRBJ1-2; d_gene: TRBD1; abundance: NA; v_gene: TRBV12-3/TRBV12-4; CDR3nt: TGTGCCAGCAGCCGGGACAGGGGGTATGGCTACACCTTC; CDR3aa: CASSRDRGYGYTF
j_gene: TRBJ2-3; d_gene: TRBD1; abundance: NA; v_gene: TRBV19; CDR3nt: TGTGCCAGTAGCCCAGGGGGCACAGATCCTCAGTATTTT; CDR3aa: CASSPGGTDPQYF
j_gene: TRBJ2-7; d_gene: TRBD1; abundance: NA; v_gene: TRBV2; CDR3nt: TGTGCCAGCAGTGTGGGACAGGCTATAGGGGAGCAGTACTTC; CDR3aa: CASSVGQAIGEQYF
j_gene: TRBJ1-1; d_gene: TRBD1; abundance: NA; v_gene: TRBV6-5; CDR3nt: TGTGCCAGCAGCTTAACAGGGGCTGAAGCTTTCTTT; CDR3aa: CASSLTGAEAFF
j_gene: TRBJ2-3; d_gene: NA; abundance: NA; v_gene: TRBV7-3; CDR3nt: TGTGCCAGCAGCACAGGAGCGACAGATACGCAGTATTTT; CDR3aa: CASSTGATDTQYF
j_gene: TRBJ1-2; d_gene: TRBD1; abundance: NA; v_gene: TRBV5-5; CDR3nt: TGTGCCAGCAGCTTGGCCGGGACAGACAACTATGGCTACACCTTC; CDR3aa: CASSLAGTDNYGYTF
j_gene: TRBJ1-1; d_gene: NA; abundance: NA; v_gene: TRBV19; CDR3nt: TGTGCCAGTATGCGGACAAGTGAGACCGCTGAAGCTTTCTTT; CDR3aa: CASMRTSETAEAFF
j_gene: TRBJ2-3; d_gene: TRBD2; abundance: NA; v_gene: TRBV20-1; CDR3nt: TGCAGTGCTAGTCAAGCGGGAGAAGCATATACGCAGTATTTT; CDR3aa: CSASQAGEAYTQYF
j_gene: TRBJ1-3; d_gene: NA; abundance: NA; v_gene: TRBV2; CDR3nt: TGTGCCAGCAGGCCATTTGGAGGTCCGGGAAACACCATATATTTT; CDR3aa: CASRPFGGPGNTIYF
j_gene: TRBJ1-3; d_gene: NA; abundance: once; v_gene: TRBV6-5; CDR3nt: TGTGCCAGCAGTTATGAGACAAGTGGAAACACCATATATTTT; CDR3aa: CASSYETSGNTIYF
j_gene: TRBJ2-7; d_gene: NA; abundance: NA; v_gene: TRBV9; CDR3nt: TGTGCCAGCAGCCTCGGATCGGAATACGAGCAGTACTTC; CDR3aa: CASSLGSEYEQYF
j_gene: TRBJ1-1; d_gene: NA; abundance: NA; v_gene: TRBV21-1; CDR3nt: TGTGCCAGCAGAAGGGACAGGGGGCATACTGAAGCTTTCTTT; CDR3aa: CASRRDRGHTEAFF
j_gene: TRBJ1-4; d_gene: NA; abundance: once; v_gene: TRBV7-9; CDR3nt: TGTGCCAGCAGCTTACGGGGGGCCGGGGAAAAACTGTTTTTT; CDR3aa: CASSLRGAGEKLFF
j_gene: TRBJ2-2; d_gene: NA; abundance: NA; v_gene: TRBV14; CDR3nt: TGTGCCAGCGGGCACCATCGCACCGGGGAGCTGTTTTTT; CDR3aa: CASGHHRTGELFF
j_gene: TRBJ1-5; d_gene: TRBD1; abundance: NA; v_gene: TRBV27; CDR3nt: TGTGCCAGCAGACAGCCGGGACAGCCAACGTATAATCAGCCCCAGCATTTT; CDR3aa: CASRQPGQPTYNQPQHF
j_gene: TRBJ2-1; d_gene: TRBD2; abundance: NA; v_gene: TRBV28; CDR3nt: TGTGCCAGCAGTCCTAGCGGGGCCTACAATGAGCAGTTCTTC; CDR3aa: CASSPSGAYNEQFF
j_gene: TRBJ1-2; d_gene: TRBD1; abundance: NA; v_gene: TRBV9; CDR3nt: TGTGCCAGCAGCACCACAGGGGGCCATGGCTACACCTTC; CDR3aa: CASSTTGGHGYTF
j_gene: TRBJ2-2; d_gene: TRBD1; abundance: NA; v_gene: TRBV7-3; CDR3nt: TGTGCCAGCAGCTTAAAGCATTTCTCTGACAGGGGTAACACCGGGGAGCTGTTTTTT; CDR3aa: CASSLKHFSDRGNTGELFF
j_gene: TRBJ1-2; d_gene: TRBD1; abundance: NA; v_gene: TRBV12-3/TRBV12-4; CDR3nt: TGTGCCAGCCGGACAGGGGGATATGGCTACACCTTC; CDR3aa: CASRTGGYGYTF
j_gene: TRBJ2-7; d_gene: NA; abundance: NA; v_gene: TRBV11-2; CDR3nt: TGTGCCAGCAGCCCGGGACCCTCAGACACCTACGAGCAGTACTTC; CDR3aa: CASSPGPSDTYEQYF
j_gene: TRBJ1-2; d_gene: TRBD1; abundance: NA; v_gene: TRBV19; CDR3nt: TGTGCCAGTAGTTCAAGCTGGACAGGGGTATATGGCTACACCTTC; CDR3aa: CASSSSWTGVYGYTF
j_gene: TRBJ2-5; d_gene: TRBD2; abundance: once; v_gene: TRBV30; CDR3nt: TGTGCCTGGAAGATGGGCGGGAGGACAGAGACCCAGTACTTC; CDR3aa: CAWKMGGRTETQYF
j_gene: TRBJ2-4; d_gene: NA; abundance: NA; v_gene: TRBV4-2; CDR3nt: TGTGCCAGCAGCCAAGGTGCCATTCAGTACTTC; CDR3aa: CASSQGAIQYF
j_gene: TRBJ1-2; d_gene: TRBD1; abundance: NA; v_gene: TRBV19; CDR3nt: TGTGCCAGTATGCCGACAGGGGTAAATTATGGAGGCTACACCTTC; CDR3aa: CASMPTGVNYGGYTF
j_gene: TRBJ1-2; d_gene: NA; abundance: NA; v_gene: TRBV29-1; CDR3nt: TGCAGCGTTGACTCCGGATTCTATGGCTACACCTTC; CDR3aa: CSVDSGFYGYTF
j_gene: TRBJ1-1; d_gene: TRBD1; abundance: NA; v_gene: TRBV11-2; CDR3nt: TGTGCCAGCAGCTTCAGTAGGGGGCGTAGCACTGAAGCTTTCTTT; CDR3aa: CASSFSRGRSTEAFF
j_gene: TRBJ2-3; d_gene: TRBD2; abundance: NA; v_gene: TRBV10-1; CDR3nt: TGCGCCAGCAGTCCCAGGATGGGGGCTAGCGGGCGAGGGACGCAGTATTTT; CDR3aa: CASSPRMGASGRGTQYF
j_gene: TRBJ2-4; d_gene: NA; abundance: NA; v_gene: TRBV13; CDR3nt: TGTGCCAGCAGCTTTGGGGCGAGGGGGGCAAACATTCAGTACTTC; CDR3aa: CASSFGARGANIQYF
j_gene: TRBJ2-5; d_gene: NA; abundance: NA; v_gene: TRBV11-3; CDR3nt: TGTGCCAGCAGCTTGGACGGTTCACTTGGAGAGACCCAGTACTTC; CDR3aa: CASSLDGSLGETQYF
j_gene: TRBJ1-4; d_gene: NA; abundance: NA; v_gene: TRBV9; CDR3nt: TGTGCCAGCAGCACAGGGACTAATGAAAAACTGTTTTTT; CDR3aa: CASSTGTNEKLFF
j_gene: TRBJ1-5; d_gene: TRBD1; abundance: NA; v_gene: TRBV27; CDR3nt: TGTGCCAGCAGTTATCGACAGGGCCATCAGCCCCAGCATTTT; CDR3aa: CASSYRQGHQPQHF
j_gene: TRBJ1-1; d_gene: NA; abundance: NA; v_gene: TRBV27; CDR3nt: TGTGCCAGCAGTTTATGGCAGGCGGGTGCCACTGAAGCTTTCTTT; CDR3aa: CASSLWQAGATEAFF
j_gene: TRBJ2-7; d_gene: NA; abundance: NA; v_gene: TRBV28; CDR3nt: TGTGCCAGCAGTTTTACGGCAGGGGAGTCCTACGAGCAGTACTTC; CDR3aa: CASSFTAGESYEQYF
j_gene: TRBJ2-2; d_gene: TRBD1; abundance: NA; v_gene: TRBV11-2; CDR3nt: TGTGCCAGCAGAACGACCCGGGACAGCCGAACGAACACCGGGGAGCTGTTTTTT; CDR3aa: CASRTTRDSRTNTGELFF
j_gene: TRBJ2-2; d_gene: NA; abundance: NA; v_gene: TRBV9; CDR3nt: TGTGCCAGCAGCGTAGGTCCCATACTGAACACCGGGGAGCTGTTTTTT; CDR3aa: CASSVGPILNTGELFF
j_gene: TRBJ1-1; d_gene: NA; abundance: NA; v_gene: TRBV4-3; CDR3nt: TGCGCCAGCAGCCAAGATTTAATAGGCGGAATGAACACTGAAGCTTTCTTT; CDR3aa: CASSQDLIGGMNTEAFF